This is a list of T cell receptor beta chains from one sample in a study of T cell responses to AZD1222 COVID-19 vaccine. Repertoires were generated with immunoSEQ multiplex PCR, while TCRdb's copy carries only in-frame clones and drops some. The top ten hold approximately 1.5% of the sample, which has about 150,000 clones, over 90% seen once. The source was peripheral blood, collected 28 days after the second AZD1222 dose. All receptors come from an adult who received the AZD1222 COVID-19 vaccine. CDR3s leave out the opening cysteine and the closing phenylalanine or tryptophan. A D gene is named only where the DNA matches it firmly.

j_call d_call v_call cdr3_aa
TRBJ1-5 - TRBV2 ASSDDNRDNQPQH
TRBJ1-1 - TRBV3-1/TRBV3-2 ASSQEGRTEAF
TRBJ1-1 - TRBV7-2 ASSSQRITEAF
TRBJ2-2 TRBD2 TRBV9 ASSVSGRRGGPNGELF
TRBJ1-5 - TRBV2 ASSTRRGAADSNQPQH
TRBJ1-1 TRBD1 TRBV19 ASCTGVDTEAF
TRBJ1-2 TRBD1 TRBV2 ASSLGQASNGYT
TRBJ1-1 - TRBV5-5 ASSLASGSRWGTEAF
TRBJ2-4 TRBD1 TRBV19 ASSSKGTGGNIQY
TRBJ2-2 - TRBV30 AWIKMNTGELF
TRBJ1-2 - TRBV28 ASNAKVDGYT
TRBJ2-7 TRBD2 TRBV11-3 ASSLDKGLASYEQY
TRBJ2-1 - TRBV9 ASSVRSDWAYNEQF
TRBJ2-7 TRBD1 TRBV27 ASGLRDSSYEQY
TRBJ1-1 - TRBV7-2 ASSPGRNTEAF
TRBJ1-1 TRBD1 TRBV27 ASSLSYNTGANTEAF
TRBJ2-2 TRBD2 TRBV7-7 ASSPREGTGELF
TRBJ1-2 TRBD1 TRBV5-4 ASRTGGHYGYT
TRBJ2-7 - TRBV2 ASSDTLEIYEQY
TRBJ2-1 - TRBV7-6 ASSRWEYNEQF
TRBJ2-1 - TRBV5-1 ASSLWGPNEQF
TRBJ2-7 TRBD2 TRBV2 ASRGGRRSYEQY
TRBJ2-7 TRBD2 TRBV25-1 ASSESSGPTYEQY
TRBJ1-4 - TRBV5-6 ASSLGQARWNNEKLF
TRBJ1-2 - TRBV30 AWSWRETYGYT
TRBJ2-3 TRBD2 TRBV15 ATSRDKGGGATDTQY
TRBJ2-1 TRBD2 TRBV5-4 ASSPRDYNNNEQF
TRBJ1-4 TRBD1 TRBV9 ASSVVGTGTEKLF
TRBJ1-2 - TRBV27 ASSNRDGRLGYT
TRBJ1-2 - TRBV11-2 ASSSPPHGGENYGYT
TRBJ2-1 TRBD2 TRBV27 ASSPLAVGYNEQF
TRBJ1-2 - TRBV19 ASSIEYWYGYT
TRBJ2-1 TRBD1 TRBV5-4 ASSPGQGLYNEQF
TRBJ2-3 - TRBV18 ASSPQSLDTDTQY
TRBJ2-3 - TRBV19 ASSMILSPDTDTQY
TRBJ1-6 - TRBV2 ASSKGKQWNSPLH
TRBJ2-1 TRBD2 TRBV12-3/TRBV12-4 ASRTSGYNEQF
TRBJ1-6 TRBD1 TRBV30 AWSPGQGLSPLH
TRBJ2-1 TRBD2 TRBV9 ASSVGTSIDEQF
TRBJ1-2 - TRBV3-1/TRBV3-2 ASSQAGNYGYT
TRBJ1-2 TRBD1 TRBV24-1 ATSGSGTGNGYT
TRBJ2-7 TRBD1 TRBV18 ASSPGQGDEQY
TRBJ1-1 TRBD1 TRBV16 ASSQGQGPKAF
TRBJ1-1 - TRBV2 ASLRGVGTEAF
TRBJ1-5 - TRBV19 ASSIAPSQPQH
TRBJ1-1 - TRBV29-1 SGWEGNTEAF
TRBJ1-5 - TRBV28 ASSSEDGPGQPQH
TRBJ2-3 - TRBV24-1 ATSDFPKGTDTQY
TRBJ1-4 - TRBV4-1 ASSLRPHGDEKLF
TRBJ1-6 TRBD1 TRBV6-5 ASSYRQGRGSPLH
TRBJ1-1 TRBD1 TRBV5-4 ASSFGTGFPTEAF
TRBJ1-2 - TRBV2 ASSPTAAGYT